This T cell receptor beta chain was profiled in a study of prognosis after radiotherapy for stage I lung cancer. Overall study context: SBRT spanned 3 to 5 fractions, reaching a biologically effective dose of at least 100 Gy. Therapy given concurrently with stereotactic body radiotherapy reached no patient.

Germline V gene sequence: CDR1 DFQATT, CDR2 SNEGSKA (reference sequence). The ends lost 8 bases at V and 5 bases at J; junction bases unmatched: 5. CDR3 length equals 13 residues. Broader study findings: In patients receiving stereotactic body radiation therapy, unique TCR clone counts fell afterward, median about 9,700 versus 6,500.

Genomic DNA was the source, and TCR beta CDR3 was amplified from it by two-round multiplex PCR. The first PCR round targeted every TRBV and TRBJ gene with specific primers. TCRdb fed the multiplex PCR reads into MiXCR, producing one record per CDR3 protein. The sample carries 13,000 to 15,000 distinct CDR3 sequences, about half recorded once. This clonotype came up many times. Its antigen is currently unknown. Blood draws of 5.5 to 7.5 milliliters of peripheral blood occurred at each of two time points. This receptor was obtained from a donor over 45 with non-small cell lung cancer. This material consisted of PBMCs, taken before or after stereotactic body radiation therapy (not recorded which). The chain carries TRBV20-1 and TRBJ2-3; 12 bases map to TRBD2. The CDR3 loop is CSPTSGSEDTQYF. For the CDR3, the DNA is TGCAGTCCGACTAGCGGGAGTGAAGATACGCAGTATTTT.